This TCR beta chain is from a study of cytomegalovirus exposure and HLA in healthy donors. As concerns this clone: Its antigen remains unknown.

Whole-study findings and limits: Information on immune exposure was restricted to one variable (CMV serostatus). Roughly even sequencing depth across donors was the assumption behind the presence/absence analyses. With further analysis later on, most CMV-associated TCR beta chains appeared HLA-restricted. A later analysis reportedly found that, within productive TCRs, an Asian-associated ancestry cluster had fewer N-insertions than the mean observed across the approximately 660 donors.

The PCR contained 60 Vbeta and 13 Jbeta primers. This table comes from immunoSEQ multiplex PCR, and its TCRdb copy is limited to in-frame clones, with some not included. Of more than 90,000 clones in the sample, 81% were seen once. Sequencing used PBMCs. This TCR came from a woman in her 70s in good health and CMV-seropositive.

CDR3 sequence: CASSSTGEGYGYTF. The DNA for the CDR3 is TGTGCCAGCAGTTCCACAGGGGAAGGGTATGGCTACACCTTC. This chain uses TRBV27 with TRBJ1-2; 7 nucleotides align to TRBD1. The CDR3 has 14 residues. V lost 4 bases to trimming and J lost 5 bases; unmatched junction nucleotides: 7. CDR1 is MNHEY, CDR2 SMNVEV, per germline (reference sequence).